These T cell receptor beta chains were read from a single sample in a study of control samples from healthy donors and cancer patients. Here immunoSEQ multiplex PCR was the method, and the copy in TCRdb shows in-frame clones only, minus some. Of approximately 160,000 clones in the sample, around 93% were seen once. The sample taken for sequencing was blood. The receptors come from a woman aged 55 to 70 in good health. CDR3s include the opening cysteine and the closing phenylalanine or tryptophan. Each record gives: V gene, clone size, D gene, J gene, CDR3 protein, CDR3 DNA. The D gene is left open where the match is weak. Only some rows state a clone size, as once, few, many or a class for expanded clones.

v_call: TRBV18; clone_size: .; d_call: .; j_call: TRBJ1-1; cdr3_aa: CASSPSGRDTEAFF; cdr3_nt: TGTGCCAGCTCACCCTCAGGGAGGGACACTGAAGCTTTCTTT
v_call: TRBV7-3; clone_size: .; d_call: .; j_call: TRBJ2-2; cdr3_aa: CASSPTSRSGELFF; cdr3_nt: TGTGCCAGCAGCCCCACCTCCCGGTCCGGGGAGCTGTTTTTT
v_call: TRBV15; clone_size: once; d_call: .; j_call: TRBJ1-4; cdr3_aa: CATSSPLGEANEKLFF; cdr3_nt: TGTGCCACCAGCAGCCCCCTGGGGGAAGCTAATGAAAAACTGTTTTTT
v_call: TRBV11-2; clone_size: .; d_call: .; j_call: TRBJ1-4; cdr3_aa: CASRRDATNEKLFF; cdr3_nt: TGTGCCAGCAGGAGGGACGCAACTAATGAAAAACTGTTTTTT
v_call: TRBV6-2/TRBV6-3; clone_size: once; d_call: .; j_call: TRBJ1-1; cdr3_aa: CASSQQIRNTEAFF; cdr3_nt: TGTGCCAGCAGCCAACAGATTAGGAACACTGAAGCTTTCTTT
v_call: TRBV5-1; clone_size: .; d_call: .; j_call: TRBJ2-7; cdr3_aa: CASSLGYVAAPFYEQYF; cdr3_nt: TGCGCCAGCAGCTTGGGCTACGTAGCAGCACCCTTCTACGAGCAGTACTTC
v_call: TRBV10-1; clone_size: .; d_call: .; j_call: TRBJ2-2; cdr3_aa: CASSEPGRSTGELFF; cdr3_nt: TGCGCCAGCAGTGAGCCAGGACGAAGTACCGGGGAGCTGTTTTTT
v_call: TRBV12-3/TRBV12-4; clone_size: .; d_call: .; j_call: TRBJ1-2; cdr3_aa: CASSPRSANGYTF; cdr3_nt: TGTGCCAGCAGTCCCCGGTCCGCTAATGGCTACACCTTC
v_call: TRBV19; clone_size: .; d_call: .; j_call: TRBJ1-3; cdr3_aa: CASSIGPSFSGNTIYF; cdr3_nt: TGTGCCAGTAGTATAGGCCCATCCTTCTCTGGAAACACCATATATTTT
v_call: TRBV2; clone_size: .; d_call: .; j_call: TRBJ1-4; cdr3_aa: CASTFNEKLFF; cdr3_nt: TGTGCCAGCACCTTCAATGAAAAACTGTTTTTT
v_call: TRBV5-6; clone_size: .; d_call: TRBD1; j_call: TRBJ2-7; cdr3_aa: CASSRPGQSYEQYF; cdr3_nt: TGTGCCAGCAGCCGTCCGGGACAGTCCTACGAGCAGTACTTC
v_call: TRBV4-2; clone_size: .; d_call: .; j_call: TRBJ1-5; cdr3_aa: CASSQDVRGNNQPQHF; cdr3_nt: TGTGCCAGCAGCCAAGATGTGAGGGGAAACAATCAGCCCCAGCATTTT
v_call: TRBV9; clone_size: .; d_call: TRBD2; j_call: TRBJ2-1; cdr3_aa: CASSPGLAGGPRSYNEQFF; cdr3_nt: TGTGCCAGCAGCCCGGGACTAGCGGGGGGGCCCAGGTCCTACAATGAGCAGTTCTTC
v_call: TRBV7-2; clone_size: .; d_call: .; j_call: TRBJ1-4; cdr3_aa: CASSLIYRSNEKLFF; cdr3_nt: TGTGCCAGCAGCTTAATATACAGGAGTAATGAAAAACTGTTTTTT
v_call: TRBV18; clone_size: .; d_call: .; j_call: TRBJ1-2; cdr3_aa: CASSPPAGGVSPQNF; cdr3_nt: TGTGCCAGCTCACCACCAGCGGGGGGAGTGTCCCCCCAAAACTTC
v_call: TRBV24-1; clone_size: .; d_call: .; j_call: TRBJ1-1; cdr3_aa: CATSDPRQERAFF; cdr3_nt: TGTGCCACCAGTGATCCGAGACAGGAACGAGCTTTCTTT
v_call: TRBV5-6; clone_size: once; d_call: TRBD1; j_call: TRBJ2-2; cdr3_aa: CASSSGQGGSTGELFF; cdr3_nt: TGTGCCAGCAGCAGTGGACAGGGCGGCTCCACCGGGGAGCTGTTTTTT
v_call: TRBV7-9; clone_size: .; d_call: TRBD1; j_call: TRBJ1-5; cdr3_aa: CASSQGGANQPQHF; cdr3_nt: TGTGCCAGCAGCCAGGGGGGGGCGAATCAGCCCCAGCATTTT
v_call: TRBV29-1; clone_size: .; d_call: TRBD2; j_call: TRBJ2-5; cdr3_aa: CSGSSSGQETQYF; cdr3_nt: TGCAGCGGCTCCTCTAGCGGCCAAGAGACCCAGTACTTC
v_call: TRBV5-1; clone_size: once; d_call: TRBD2; j_call: TRBJ2-1; cdr3_aa: CASSLRPSGNNEQFF; cdr3_nt: TGCGCCAGCAGCTTGCGGCCTAGCGGGAACAATGAGCAGTTCTTC
v_call: TRBV19; clone_size: .; d_call: .; j_call: TRBJ1-5; cdr3_aa: CASSIDHNQPQHF; cdr3_nt: TGTGCCAGTAGTATAGATCACAATCAGCCCCAGCATTTT
v_call: TRBV20-1; clone_size: .; d_call: TRBD1; j_call: TRBJ1-6; cdr3_aa: CSASAQQGNPNSPLHF; cdr3_nt: TGCAGTGCTAGTGCCCAACAGGGGAACCCTAATTCACCCCTCCACTTT
v_call: TRBV27; clone_size: .; d_call: TRBD1; j_call: TRBJ1-2; cdr3_aa: CASRPGTGGKHGYTF; cdr3_nt: TGTGCCAGCAGACCCGGGACAGGGGGCAAACATGGCTACACCTTC
v_call: TRBV30; clone_size: .; d_call: .; j_call: TRBJ1-3; cdr3_aa: CAWQSSGNTIYF; cdr3_nt: TGTGCCTGGCAAAGCTCTGGAAACACCATATATTTT
v_call: TRBV3-1/TRBV3-2; clone_size: .; d_call: TRBD1; j_call: TRBJ2-3; cdr3_aa: CASSLTGRGGTQYF; cdr3_nt: TGTGCCAGCAGCCTGACAGGGAGAGGGGGTACGCAGTATTTT
v_call: TRBV5-1; clone_size: .; d_call: .; j_call: TRBJ1-2; cdr3_aa: CASSLEGVFTYGYTF; cdr3_nt: TGCGCCAGCAGCTTGGAGGGGGTTTTCACTTATGGCTACACCTTC
v_call: TRBV18; clone_size: .; d_call: .; j_call: TRBJ2-2; cdr3_aa: CASSPRNRGNTGELFF; cdr3_nt: TGTGCCAGCTCACCACGGAACCGGGGGAACACCGGGGAGCTGTTTTTT
v_call: TRBV18; clone_size: .; d_call: .; j_call: TRBJ2-1; cdr3_aa: CASSPEALMGEQFF; cdr3_nt: TGTGCCAGCTCACCAGAGGCCCTAATGGGTGAGCAGTTCTTC
v_call: TRBV7-9; clone_size: .; d_call: .; j_call: TRBJ2-2; cdr3_aa: CASSSWGWNTGELFF; cdr3_nt: TGTGCCAGCAGCTCCTGGGGGTGGAACACCGGGGAGCTGTTTTTT
v_call: TRBV7-3; clone_size: once; d_call: TRBD1; j_call: TRBJ2-1; cdr3_aa: CASSLYLGQNNEQFF; cdr3_nt: TGTGCCAGCAGCTTATACTTGGGACAGAACAATGAGCAGTTCTTC
v_call: TRBV4-1; clone_size: few; d_call: .; j_call: TRBJ1-5; cdr3_aa: CASSQEWGYQPQHF; cdr3_nt: TGCGCCAGCAGCCAAGAATGGGGTTATCAGCCCCAGCATTTT
v_call: TRBV10-2; clone_size: .; d_call: .; j_call: TRBJ2-2; cdr3_aa: CASHPWAPNTGELFF; cdr3_nt: TGCGCCAGCCATCCGTGGGCGCCGAACACCGGGGAGCTGTTTTTT
v_call: TRBV6-2/TRBV6-3; clone_size: .; d_call: .; j_call: TRBJ1-6; cdr3_aa: CASSYQSSSPLHF; cdr3_nt: TGTGCCAGCAGTTATCAGTCTTCTTCACCCCTCCACTTT
v_call: TRBV9; clone_size: .; d_call: TRBD2; j_call: TRBJ2-7; cdr3_aa: CASSVAGKRGINEQYF; cdr3_nt: TGTGCCAGCAGCGTAGCTGGGAAGCGGGGTATCAACGAGCAGTACTTC
v_call: TRBV7-9; clone_size: .; d_call: .; j_call: TRBJ1-2; cdr3_aa: CASRPSGYGYTF; cdr3_nt: TGTGCCAGCAGACCATCCGGCTATGGCTACACCTTC
v_call: TRBV4-1; clone_size: .; d_call: .; j_call: TRBJ1-2; cdr3_aa: CASSREGPPPQYGYTF; cdr3_nt: TGCGCCAGCAGCCGGGAGGGCCCACCTCCGCAGTATGGCTACACCTTC
v_call: TRBV7-2; clone_size: few; d_call: .; j_call: TRBJ1-2; cdr3_aa: CASSFRNYGYTF; cdr3_nt: TGTGCCAGCAGCTTCAGGAACTATGGCTACACCTTC
v_call: TRBV7-3; clone_size: .; d_call: TRBD2; j_call: TRBJ2-5; cdr3_aa: CASSLASGGAGSKETQYF; cdr3_nt: TGCGCCAGCAGCTTAGCTAGCGGGGGGGCCGGGAGTAAAGAGACCCAGTACTTC
v_call: TRBV10-3; clone_size: .; d_call: TRBD2; j_call: TRBJ2-5; cdr3_aa: CAISESSGGETQYF; cdr3_nt: TGTGCCATCAGTGAGTCGTCGGGGGGAGAGACCCAGTACTTC
v_call: TRBV5-4; clone_size: .; d_call: TRBD1; j_call: TRBJ1-4; cdr3_aa: CASSLATGGNEKLFF; cdr3_nt: TGTGCCAGCAGCTTGGCAACAGGGGGTAATGAAAAACTGTTTTTT
v_call: TRBV19; clone_size: .; d_call: TRBD2; j_call: TRBJ2-1; cdr3_aa: CASRQLAGNYNEQFF; cdr3_nt: TGTGCCAGTAGGCAACTAGCGGGGAACTACAATGAGCAGTTCTTC
v_call: TRBV7-2; clone_size: .; d_call: .; j_call: TRBJ1-5; cdr3_aa: CASSSLQGPNQPQHF; cdr3_nt: TGTGCCAGCAGCTCCCTACAGGGACCGAATCAGCCCCAGCATTTT